Below, 28 T cell receptor beta chains from the same sample are listed, as sequenced in a study of blood T cell repertoires in COVID-19. This table comes from immunoSEQ multiplex PCR, and its TCRdb copy is limited to in-frame clones, with some not included. The data contain roughly 230,000 clones, about 82% of them singletons. The sequenced material came from peripheral blood. The receptors stem from a man in his fifties or sixties with COVID-19, enrolled during active disease.

The V and J genes are TRBV6-5 and TRBJ1-2, with TRBD1 matching 7 bases. CDR1 is MNHEY, CDR2 SVGAGI, per germline. The J segment lost 4 bases and the V segment lost 6 bases, leaving 8 bases of the junction unmatched. The CDR3 totals 14 residues. In nucleotides, the CDR3 is TGTGCCAGCAGAACCGGGACAGCGAGCTATGGCTACACCTTC. It translates to CASRTGTASYGYTF.

V and J are TRBV4-1 and TRBJ2-1; the D gene is possibly TRBD2 (6 bases). V gave up 3 bases and J gave up 7 bases, with 16 bases separating them. Germline V gives CDR1 MGHRA, CDR2 YSYEKL. The CDR3 is made up of 15 amino acids. The CDR3 DNA is TGCGCCAGCAGCCACCAACCGGGGGTAAGAAATGAGCAGTTCTTC. This codes for CASSHQPGVRNEQFF.

This chain connects TRBV11-3 to TRBJ2-7, with a tentative D call TRBD1 (5 bases). This CDR3 is built from 17 residues. Germline CDR1 and CDR2: SGHNT and YENEEA. Trimming took 4 bases from V and 0 from J, leaving 19 bases between them. The CDR3 bases are TGTGCCAGCAGCTCAACTCCAGGGATACCTGACTCCTACGAGCAGTACTTC. It yields the protein CASSSTPGIPDSYEQYF.

The V and J genes are TRBV19 and TRBJ1-1, with D tentatively TRBD1 (5 bases). The CDR3 is 14 residues long. The germline CDR1 and CDR2 sequences are LNHDA and SQIVND (reference sequence). V lost 5 bases to trimming and J lost 4 bases, with 14 bases between them. The CDR3 loop is CASSRGIRPTEAFF. The CDR3 DNA reads TGTGCCAGTAGTCGGGGGATTAGACCCACTGAAGCTTTCTTT.

V and J are TRBV18 and TRBJ2-5; D is uncertain. With 0 bases removed from V and 1 base from J, the gap between germline ends came to 6 bases. The CDR3 length is 14 residues. Germline CDR1 and CDR2: KGHSH and LQKENI. The CDR3 loop is CASSPPSPQETQYF. The CDR3, as DNA: TGTGCCAGCTCACCACCAAGCCCCCAAGAGACCCAGTACTTC.

This rearrangement joins TRBV19 to TRBJ2-1; 10 bases match TRBD2. The CDR3 is made up of 18 amino acids. Germline values: CDR1 LNHDA, CDR2 SQIVND (reference sequence). The J segment lost 5 bases and the V segment lost 1 base, leaving 11 bases of the junction unmatched. CDR3 DNA sequence: TGTGCCAGTAGTATAGGTTTCGAGCGGGGGGGCCGTAACAATGAGCAGTTCTTC. Protein product: CASSIGFERGGRNNEQFF.

V is TRBV11-1 and J is TRBJ2-2; tentative D call: TRBD2 (7 bases). This CDR3 is built from 16 residues. The germline gives CDR1 SGHAT, CDR2 FQDESV (reference sequence). V lost 5 bases, J lost 6 bases, and 19 bases lay in between. CDR3 loop: CASSPLGGARPGELFF. DNA of the CDR3: TGTGCCAGCAGCCCTCTAGGGGGGGCGAGACCCGGGGAGCTGTTTTTT.

About this clone itself: At the DNA level, this CDR3 is encoded by other sequences in the same sample as well. The genes are TRBV18 and TRBJ1-2; perhaps TRBD1 as D (6 bases). CDR1 KGHSH and CDR2 LQKENI come from the germline V gene. The ends were cut back, 3 bases at V and 2 bases at J, with 10 bases in the middle. CDR3 length: 14 amino acids. The CDR3 bases are TGTGCCAGCTCACCCGGACAGTCAAACTATGGCTACACCTTC. This encodes CASSPGQSNYGYTF.

The chain carries TRBV15 and TRBJ1-1, with TRBD1 matching over 8 bases. From germline, CDR1 is LNHNV and CDR2 YYDKDF (reference sequence). This CDR3 has 15 amino acids. Trimming removed 2 bases from V and 3 bases from J; junction bases left unmatched: 5. The DNA of the CDR3 is TGTGCCACCAGCAGATTCGGACAGGGTGACACTGAAGCTTTCTTT. This sequence encodes CATSRFGQGDTEAFF.

This chain links TRBV7-3 with TRBJ2-3; tentatively, D is TRBD2 (6 bases). Trimming stripped 0 bases from V and 2 bases from J, with 9 bases between. The CDR3 has 15 amino acids. Germline V gene data show CDR1 as SGHTA and CDR2 as FQGTGA. The CDR3 DNA sequence: TGTGCCAGCAGCTTAACGGGACTTATCACAGATACGCAGTATTTT. Translated: CASSLTGLITDTQYF.

V is TRBV5-5 and J is TRBJ2-2, with 8 nucleotides matching TRBD2. Unmatched junction bases numbered 8, after V lost 3 bases and J lost 4 bases. The CDR3 is 16 amino acids. Looked up from germline, CDR1 is SGHKS and CDR2 is YYEKEE (reference sequence). CDR3 nucleotide sequence: TGTGCCAGCAGCTCAGCCGCGGGGGGCGGCACCGGGGAGCTGTTTTTT. It codes for CASSSAAGGGTGELFF.

The V and J genes are TRBV7-3 and TRBJ1-6; perhaps TRBD1 as D (6 bases). The ends were cut back, 1 base at V and 6 bases at J, with 10 bases in the middle. The germline CDR1 and CDR2 sequences are SGHTA and FQGTGA. CDR3 length: 15 amino acids. The CDR3 sequence is CASSLNDRSNSPLHF. Here the CDR3 DNA reads TGTGCCAGCAGCTTAAACGACAGGAGTAATTCACCCCTCCACTTT.

This clone was recorded a few times. The V and J genes are TRBV7-9 and TRBJ2-3; 7 positions match TRBD2. Germline V lookup: CDR1 SEHNR, CDR2 FQNEAQ (reference sequence). With 5 bases clipped from V and 0 bases from J, the junction kept 2 bases outside the gene matches. This CDR3 contains 14 residues. The CDR3 spells CASSREGSTDTQYF. CDR3 nucleotides: TGTGCCAGCAGCAGGGAGGGGAGCACAGATACGCAGTATTTT.

The chain combines TRBV19 with TRBJ1-1; D is perhaps TRBD1 (5 bases). With 8 bases removed from V and 8 bases from J, the gap between germline ends came to 18 bases. The CDR3 contains 13 residues. Germline lookup yields CDR1 LNHDA and CDR2 SQIVND (reference sequence). The CDR3 is CASGRWGTPEAFF. CDR3 nucleotide sequence: TGTGCCAGTGGGCGCTGGGGGACTCCCGAAGCTTTCTTT.

This clone was found a few times. The rearrangement uses TRBV30 and TRBJ1-4; no clear D gene. The V end was cut by 4 bases, the J end by 6 bases, with 6 bases between. In germline, CDR1 is GTSNPN, CDR2 SVGIG (reference sequence). The CDR3 is made up of 11 amino acids. Written as DNA, the CDR3 is TGTGCCTGGATGGCGGATGAAAAACTGTTTTTT. This sequence encodes CAWMADEKLFF.

The rearrangement uses TRBV5-4 and TRBJ1-1; D is unresolved. V dropped 3 bases and J dropped 2 bases, with 11 bases sitting between them. The length of the CDR3 is 14 residues. The germline V gene has CDR1 SGHNT and CDR2 YYREEE (reference sequence). CDR3 nucleotides: TGTGCCAGCAGCTCGGACTTTTATAACACTGAAGCTTTCTTT. It specifies CASSSDFYNTEAFF. The entire variable domain, with the rest obtained from reference TRBV5-4 and TRBJ1-1, is as follows: ETGVTQSPTHLIKTRGQQVTLRCSSQSGHNTVSWYQQALGQGPQFIFQYYREEENGRGNFPPRFSGLQFPNYSSELNVNALELDDSALYLCASSSDFYNTEAFFGQGTRLTVV.

The rearrangement links TRBV24-1 to TRBJ1-5; D possibly corresponds to TRBD1 (6 bases). The CDR3 extends over 13 amino acids. Germline V gene data show CDR1 as KGHDR and CDR2 as SFDVKD. The V end was cut by 6 bases, the J end by 3 bases, with 8 bases between. CDR3 sequence (DNA): TGTGCCACCAGTAGGGGGTCCAATCAGCCCCAGCATTTT. It specifies CATSRGSNQPQHF.

There are a few counts of this clone. This chain links TRBV5-1 with TRBJ2-7; TRBD1 agrees at 7 bases. Looked up from germline, CDR1 is SGHRS and CDR2 is YFSETQ. J was trimmed by 2 bases and V by 3 bases; bases with no gene match: 11. CDR3 length: 16 amino acids. CDR3: CASSSREGGSAYEQYF. The CDR3 DNA follows: TGCGCCAGCAGCTCCCGTGAAGGGGGCAGCGCCTACGAGCAGTACTTC.

This sequence joins TRBV2 and TRBJ2-2; the D is unclear. This CDR3 spans 12 amino acids. The germline V gene encodes CDR1 SNHLY and CDR2 FYNNEI. The germline V and J ends were trimmed by 9 bases and 6 bases, with 11 bases remaining between them. The CDR3: CASVWSAGELFF. For the CDR3, the DNA is TGTGCCAGTGTTTGGAGCGCCGGGGAGCTGTTTTTT. Full variable domain (outside the CDR3, taken from reference TRBV2 and TRBJ2-2): EPEVTQTPSHQVTQMGQEVILRCVPISNHLYFYWYRQILGQKVEFLVSFYNNEISEKSEIFDDQFSVERPDGSNFTLKIRSTKLEDSAMYFCASVWSAGELFFGEGSRLTVL.

This chain connects TRBV5-1 to TRBJ1-4; tentatively, D is TRBD1 (6 bases). The germline V gene encodes CDR1 SGHRS and CDR2 YFSETQ. The CDR3 covers 15 residues. V lost 4 bases to trimming and J lost 8 bases, with 18 bases between them. The CDR3 DNA reads TGCGCCAGCAGCCCCGGACAGCTTGGAGACGAAAAACTGTTTTTT. As protein: CASSPGQLGDEKLFF.

The chain carries TRBV5-1 and TRBJ2-1; 12 positions match TRBD1. Germline lookup yields CDR1 SGHRS and CDR2 YFSETQ. CDR3 length equals 16 residues. After removal of 6 bases from V and 2 bases from J, the junction contained 6 bases not matched to a gene. The CDR3 nucleotides are TGCGCCAGCATTCCGGGACAGGGGGCCACCTACAATGAGCAGTTCTTC. Protein: CASIPGQGATYNEQFF.

V and J are TRBV4-3 and TRBJ2-5, with TRBD2 identical over 8 bases. Germline trimming cut 0 bases from V and 0 bases from J; bases unmatched to any gene: 3. The length of the CDR3 is 16 residues. Germline CDR1 reads LGHNA; CDR2 reads YSLEER. CDR3 coding DNA: TGCGCCAGCAGCCAAGAGTCCGGGAGGGACCAAGAGACCCAGTACTTC. It encodes CASSQESGRDQETQYF.

The chain has TRBV4-3 and TRBJ1-5; D gene uncertain. The CDR3 spans 13 residues. Trimming stripped 1 base from V and 4 bases from J, with 5 bases between. CDR1 and CDR2 (germline): LGHNA, YSLEER. In DNA, the CDR3 is TGCGCCAGCAGCCAAGGAGGGAATCAGCCCCAGCATTTT. This sequence encodes CASSQGGNQPQHF.

The gene calls are TRBV3-1 (or the pseudogene TRBV3-2) and TRBJ2-1; D is unclear. The CDR3 sequence is 14 residues long. Germline lookup yields CDR1 LGHDT and CDR2 YNNKEL (reference sequence). V shed 0 bases and J shed 6 bases, with 9 bases lying between them. CDR3 residues: CASSQDCSINEQFF. DNA for the CDR3: TGTGCCAGCAGCCAAGATTGCAGTATCAATGAGCAGTTCTTC.

The rearrangement uses TRBV4-2 and TRBJ2-2; D remains ambiguous. V was clipped by 4 bases and J by 6 bases, with 9 bases between them. The CDR3 spans 13 residues. Germline values: CDR1 LGHNA, CDR2 YNFKEQ. The CDR3 reads CASSLLGAGELFF. CDR3 DNA: TGTGCCAGCAGCCTGTTGGGCGCCGGGGAGCTGTTTTTT.

The chain links TRBV3-1 (or the pseudogene TRBV3-2) to TRBJ1-6; TRBD1 agrees at 7 bases. This CDR3 comprises 14 residues. V gave up 5 bases and J gave up 8 bases; unmatched junction bases: 6. CDR1 is LGHDT, CDR2 YNNKEL, per germline (reference sequence). The CDR3 loop is CASSNSGQYSPLHF. The CDR3 DNA is TGTGCCAGCAGCAACTCGGGACAGTATTCACCCCTCCACTTT.

The genes are TRBV5-6 and TRBJ2-7; the D gene is possibly TRBD1 (6 bases). The CDR3 covers 13 residues. Trimming shortened V by 4 bases and J by 2 bases, and 10 bases separated the two germline ends. Germline V lookup: CDR1 SGHDT, CDR2 YYEEEE. This CDR3 is CASSRRDTYEQYF. CDR3 DNA: TGTGCCAGCAGCCGCAGGGACACCTACGAGCAGTACTTC.

The chain carries TRBV4-1 and TRBJ1-4, with 7 nucleotides matching TRBD1. V gave up 0 bases and J gave up 0 bases; unmatched junction bases: 4. The CDR3 extends over 17 amino acids. Germline CDR1 is MGHRA and CDR2 is YSYEKL. This CDR3 reads CASSQDRGMSTNEKLFF. The DNA of the CDR3 is TGCGCCAGCAGCCAAGACAGGGGGATGTCAACTAATGAAAAACTGTTTTTT.